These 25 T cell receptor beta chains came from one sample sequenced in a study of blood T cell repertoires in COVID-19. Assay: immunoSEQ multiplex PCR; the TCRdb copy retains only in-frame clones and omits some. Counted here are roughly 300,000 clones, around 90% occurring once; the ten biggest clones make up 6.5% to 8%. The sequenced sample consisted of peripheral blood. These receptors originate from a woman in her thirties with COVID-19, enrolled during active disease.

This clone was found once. The CDR3 DNA follows: TGCGCCAGCAGCCAAGGGACAGGGAAAAAACTGTTTTTT. Translated, it gives CASSQGTGKKLFF. The chain has TRBV4-1 and TRBJ1-4; 8 nucleotides agree with TRBD1. This CDR3 contains 13 residues. V dropped 1 base and J dropped 9; count of bases not matched to a gene: 1. Germline assignment: CDR1 MGHRA and CDR2 YSYEKL.

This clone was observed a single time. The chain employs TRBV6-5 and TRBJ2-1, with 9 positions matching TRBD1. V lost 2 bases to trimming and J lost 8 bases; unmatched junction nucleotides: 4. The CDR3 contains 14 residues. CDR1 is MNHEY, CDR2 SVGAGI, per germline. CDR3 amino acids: CASSYKTGGDEQFF. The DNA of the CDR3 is TGTGCCAGCAGTTACAAGACAGGGGGTGATGAGCAGTTCTTC.

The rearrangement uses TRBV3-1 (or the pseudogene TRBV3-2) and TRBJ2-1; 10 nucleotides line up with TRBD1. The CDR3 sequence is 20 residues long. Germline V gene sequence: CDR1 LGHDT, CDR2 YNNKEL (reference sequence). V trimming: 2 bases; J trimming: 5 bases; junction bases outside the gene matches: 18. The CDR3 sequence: CASSQTLGSGTGEGDNEQFF. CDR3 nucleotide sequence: TGTGCCAGCAGCCAAACGCTGGGATCCGGGACAGGGGAAGGGGACAATGAGCAGTTCTTC.

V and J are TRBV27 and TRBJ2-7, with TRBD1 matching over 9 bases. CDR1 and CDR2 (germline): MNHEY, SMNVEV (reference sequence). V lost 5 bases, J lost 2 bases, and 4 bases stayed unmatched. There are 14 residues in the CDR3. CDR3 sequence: CASSRGQGPYEQYF. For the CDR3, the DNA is TGTGCCAGCAGTAGAGGACAGGGGCCCTACGAGCAGTACTTC.

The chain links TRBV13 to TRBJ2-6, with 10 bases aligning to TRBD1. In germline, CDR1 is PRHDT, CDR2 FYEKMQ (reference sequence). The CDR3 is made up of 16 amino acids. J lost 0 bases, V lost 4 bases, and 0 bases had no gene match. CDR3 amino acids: CASSWDRGSGANVLTF. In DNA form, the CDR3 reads TGTGCCAGCAGCTGGGACAGGGGCTCTGGGGCCAACGTCCTGACTTTC.

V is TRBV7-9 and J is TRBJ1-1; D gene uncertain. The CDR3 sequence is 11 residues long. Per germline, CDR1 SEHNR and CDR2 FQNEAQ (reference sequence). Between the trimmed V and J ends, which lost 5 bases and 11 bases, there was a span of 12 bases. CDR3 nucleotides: TGTGCCAGCAGCCGTGGAGGCGGGGCTTTCTTT. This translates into CASSRGGGAFF. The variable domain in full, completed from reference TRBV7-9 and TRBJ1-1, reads DTGVSQNPRHKITKRGQNVTFRCDPISEHNRLYWYRQTLGQGPEFLTYFQNEAQLEKSRLLSDRFSAERPKGSFSTLEIQRTEQGDSAMYLCASSRGGGAFFGQGTRLTVV.

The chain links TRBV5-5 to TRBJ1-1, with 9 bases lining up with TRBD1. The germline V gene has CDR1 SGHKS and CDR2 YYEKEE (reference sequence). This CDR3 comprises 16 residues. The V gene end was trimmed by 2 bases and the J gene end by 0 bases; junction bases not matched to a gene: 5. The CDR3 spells CASSFGQGTVNTEAFF. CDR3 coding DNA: TGTGCCAGCAGCTTCGGACAGGGGACTGTGAACACTGAAGCTTTCTTT. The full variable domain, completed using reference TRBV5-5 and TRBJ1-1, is DAGVTQSPTHLIKTRGQQVTLRCSPISGHKSVSWYQQVLGQGPQFIFQYYEKEERGRGNFPDRFSARQFPNYSSELNVNALLLGDSALYLCASSFGQGTVNTEAFFGQGTRLTVV.

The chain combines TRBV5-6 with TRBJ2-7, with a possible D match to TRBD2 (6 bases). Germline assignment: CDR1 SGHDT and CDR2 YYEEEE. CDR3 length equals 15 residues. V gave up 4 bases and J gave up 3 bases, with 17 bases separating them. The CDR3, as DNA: TGTGCCAGCAGCCACGGGTGGAGGGCCGACTACGAGCAGTACTTC. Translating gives CASSHGWRADYEQYF.

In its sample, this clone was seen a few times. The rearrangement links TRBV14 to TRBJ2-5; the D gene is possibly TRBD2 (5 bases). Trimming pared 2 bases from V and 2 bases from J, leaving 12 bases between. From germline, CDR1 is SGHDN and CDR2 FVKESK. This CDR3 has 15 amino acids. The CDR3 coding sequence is TGTGCCAGCAGCCAACCCCGGGGAATTCAAGAGACCCAGTACTTC. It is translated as CASSQPRGIQETQYF. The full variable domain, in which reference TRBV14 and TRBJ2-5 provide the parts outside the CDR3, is EAGVTQFPSHSVIEKGQTVTLRCDPISGHDNLYWYRRVMGKEIKFLLHFVKESKQDESGMPNNRFLAERTGGTYSTLKVQPAELEDSGVYFCASSQPRGIQETQYFGPGTRLLVL.

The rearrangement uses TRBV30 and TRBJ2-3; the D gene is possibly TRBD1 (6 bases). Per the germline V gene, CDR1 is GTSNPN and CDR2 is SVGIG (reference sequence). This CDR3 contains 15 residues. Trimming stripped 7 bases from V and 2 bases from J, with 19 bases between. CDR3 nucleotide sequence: TGTGCCTCCCTCAGGGGCACGAGAAACACAGATACGCAGTATTTT. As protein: CASLRGTRNTDTQYF.

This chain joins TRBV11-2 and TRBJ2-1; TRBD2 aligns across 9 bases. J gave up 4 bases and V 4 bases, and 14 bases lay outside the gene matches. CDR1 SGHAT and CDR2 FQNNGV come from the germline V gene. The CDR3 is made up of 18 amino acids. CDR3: CASSSGLALQRTYNEQFF. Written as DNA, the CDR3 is TGTGCCAGCAGCTCCGGACTAGCGCTCCAACGGACGTACAATGAGCAGTTCTTC.

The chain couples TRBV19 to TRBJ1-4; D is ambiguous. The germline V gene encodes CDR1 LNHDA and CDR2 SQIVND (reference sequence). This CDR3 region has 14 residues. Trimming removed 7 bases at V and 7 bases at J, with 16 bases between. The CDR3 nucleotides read TGTGCCAGTACCTCCCGGGAGCATGGTGAAAAACTGTTTTTT. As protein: CASTSREHGEKLFF. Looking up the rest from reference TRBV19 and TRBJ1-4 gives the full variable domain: DGGITQSPKYLFRKEGQNVTLSCEQNLNHDAMYWYRQDPGQGLRLIYYSQIVNDFQKGDIAEGYSVSREKKESFPLTVTSAQKNPTAFYLCASTSREHGEKLFFGSGTQLSVL.

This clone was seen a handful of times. CDR3 nucleotides: TGTGCCAGTAGTAAGTCGGGAGGGCCCGAGCAGTACTTC. Encoded protein: CASSKSGGPEQYF. This rearrangement joins TRBV19 to TRBJ2-7; 8 bases map to TRBD2. This CDR3 spans 13 amino acids. V shed 4 bases and J 6 bases; nucleotides not matched to a gene: 5. CDR1 and CDR2 (germline): LNHDA, SQIVND (reference sequence).

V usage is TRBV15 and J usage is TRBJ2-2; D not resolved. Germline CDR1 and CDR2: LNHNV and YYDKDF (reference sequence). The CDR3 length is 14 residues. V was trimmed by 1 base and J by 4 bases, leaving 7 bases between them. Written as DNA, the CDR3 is TGTGCCACCAGCAGAGTCAGTCTCACCGGGGAGCTGTTTTTT. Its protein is CATSRVSLTGELFF.

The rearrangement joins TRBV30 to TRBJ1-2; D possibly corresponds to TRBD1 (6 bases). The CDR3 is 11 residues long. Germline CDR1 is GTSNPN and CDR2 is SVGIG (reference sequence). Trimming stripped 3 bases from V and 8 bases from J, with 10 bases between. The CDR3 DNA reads TGTGCCTGGAGCGATACAGGGGGCTACACCTTC. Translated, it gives CAWSDTGGYTF.

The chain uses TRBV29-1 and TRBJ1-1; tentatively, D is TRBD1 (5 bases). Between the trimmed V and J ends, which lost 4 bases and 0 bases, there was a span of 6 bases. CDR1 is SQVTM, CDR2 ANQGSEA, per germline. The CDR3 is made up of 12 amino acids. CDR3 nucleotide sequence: TGCAGCGTTGGACAGATGAACACTGAAGCTTTCTTT. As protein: CSVGQMNTEAFF. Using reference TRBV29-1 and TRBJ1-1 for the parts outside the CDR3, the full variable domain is SAVISQKPSRDICQRGTSLTIQCQVDSQVTMMFWYRQQPGQSLTLIATANQGSEATYESGFVIDKFPISRPNLTFSTLTVSNMSPEDSSIYLCSVGQMNTEAFFGQGTRLTVV.

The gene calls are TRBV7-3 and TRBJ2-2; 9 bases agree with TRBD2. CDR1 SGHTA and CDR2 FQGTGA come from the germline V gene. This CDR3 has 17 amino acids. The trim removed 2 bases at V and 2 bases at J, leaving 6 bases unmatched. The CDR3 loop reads CASSLAGGPGNTGELFF. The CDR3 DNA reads TGTGCCAGCAGCTTAGCGGGAGGGCCCGGTAACACCGGGGAGCTGTTTTTT. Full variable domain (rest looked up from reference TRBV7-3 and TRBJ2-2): GAGVSQTPSNKVTEKGKYVELRCDPISGHTALYWYRQSLGQGPEFLIYFQGTGAADDSGLPNDRFFAVRPEGSVSTLKIQRTERGDSAVYLCASSLAGGPGNTGELFFGEGSRLTVL.

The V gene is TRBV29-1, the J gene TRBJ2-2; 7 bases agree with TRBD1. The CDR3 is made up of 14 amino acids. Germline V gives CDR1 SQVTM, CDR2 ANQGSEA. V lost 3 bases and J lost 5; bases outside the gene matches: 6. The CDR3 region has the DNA TGCAGCGTTGAGAACAGGGGTCGGACCGGGGAGCTGTTTTTT. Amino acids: CSVENRGRTGELFF.

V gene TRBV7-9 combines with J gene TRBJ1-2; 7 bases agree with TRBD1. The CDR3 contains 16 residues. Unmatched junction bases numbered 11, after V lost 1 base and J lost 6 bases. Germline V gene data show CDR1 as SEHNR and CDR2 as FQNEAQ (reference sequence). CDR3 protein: CASSLGSDRVGNGYTF. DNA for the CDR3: TGTGCCAGCAGCTTAGGCTCTGACAGGGTAGGGAATGGCTACACCTTC.

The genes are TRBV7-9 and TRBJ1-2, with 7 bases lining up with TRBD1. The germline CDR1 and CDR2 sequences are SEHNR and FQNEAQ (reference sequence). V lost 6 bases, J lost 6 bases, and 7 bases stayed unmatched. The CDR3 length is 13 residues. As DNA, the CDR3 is TGTGCCAGCAGTTTAAAGGGGGCGGATGGCTACACCTTC. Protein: CASSLKGADGYTF.

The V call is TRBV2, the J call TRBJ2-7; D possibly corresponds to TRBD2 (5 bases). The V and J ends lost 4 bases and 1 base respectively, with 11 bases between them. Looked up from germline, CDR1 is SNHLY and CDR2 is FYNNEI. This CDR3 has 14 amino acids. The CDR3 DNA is TGTGCCAGCAGTGCGTTACGCGGGTCCTACGAGCAGTACTTC. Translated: CASSALRGSYEQYF.

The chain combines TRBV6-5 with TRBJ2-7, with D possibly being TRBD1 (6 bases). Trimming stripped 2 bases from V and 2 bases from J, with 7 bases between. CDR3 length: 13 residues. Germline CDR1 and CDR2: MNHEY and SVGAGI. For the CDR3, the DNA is TGTGCCAGCAGTTACCAGGGGACCTACGAGCAGTACTTC. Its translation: CASSYQGTYEQYF.

CDR3 sequence: CAWNGGRSETQYF. DNA for the CDR3: TGTGCCTGGAACGGCGGGAGGAGCGAGACCCAGTACTTC. The rearrangement uses TRBV30 and TRBJ2-5, with 8 bases aligning to TRBD2. The CDR3 extends over 13 amino acids. V lost 4 bases, J lost 5 bases, and 6 bases stayed unmatched. Germline lookup yields CDR1 GTSNPN and CDR2 SVGIG (reference sequence).

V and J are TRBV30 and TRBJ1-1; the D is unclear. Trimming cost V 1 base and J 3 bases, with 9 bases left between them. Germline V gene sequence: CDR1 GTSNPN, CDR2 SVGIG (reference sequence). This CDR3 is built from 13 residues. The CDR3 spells CAWSAGLDTEAFF. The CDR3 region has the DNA TGTGCCTGGAGTGCTGGCCTAGACACTGAAGCTTTCTTT.

In nucleotides, the CDR3 is TGTGCCACCAGCAGAGATCAGGGAAGGGGAGGCACCGGGGAGCTGTTTTTT. This translates into CATSRDQGRGGTGELFF. The chain is built from TRBV15 and TRBJ2-2, with D possibly TRBD2 on 6 matching bases. Trimming stripped 0 bases from V and 4 bases from J, with 15 bases between. Germline CDR1 and CDR2: LNHNV and YYDKDF (reference sequence). The CDR3 loop spans 17 amino acids.